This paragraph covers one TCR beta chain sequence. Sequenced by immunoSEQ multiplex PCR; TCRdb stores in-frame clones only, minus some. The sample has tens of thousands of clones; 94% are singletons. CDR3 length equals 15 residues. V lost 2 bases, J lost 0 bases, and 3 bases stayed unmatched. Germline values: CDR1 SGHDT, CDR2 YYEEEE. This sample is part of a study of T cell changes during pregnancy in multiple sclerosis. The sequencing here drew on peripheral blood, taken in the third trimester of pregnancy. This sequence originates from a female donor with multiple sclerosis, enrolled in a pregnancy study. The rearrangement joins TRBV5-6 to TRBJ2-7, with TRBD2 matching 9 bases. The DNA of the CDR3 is TGTGCCAGCAGCTTTATAGCGGGGGTCTCCTACGAGCAGTACTTC. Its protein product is CASSFIAGVSYEQYF.